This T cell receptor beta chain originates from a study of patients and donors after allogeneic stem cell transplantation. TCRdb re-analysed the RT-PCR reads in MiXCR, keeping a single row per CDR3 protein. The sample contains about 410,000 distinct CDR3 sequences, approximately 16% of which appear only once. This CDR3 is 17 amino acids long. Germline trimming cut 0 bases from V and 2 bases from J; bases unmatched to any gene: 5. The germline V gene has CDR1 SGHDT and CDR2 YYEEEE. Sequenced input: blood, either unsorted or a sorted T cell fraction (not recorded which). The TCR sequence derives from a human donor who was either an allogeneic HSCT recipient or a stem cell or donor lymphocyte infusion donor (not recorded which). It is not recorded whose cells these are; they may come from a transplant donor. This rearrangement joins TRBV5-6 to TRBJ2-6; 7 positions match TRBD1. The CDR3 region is CASSLGQGRAGANVLTF. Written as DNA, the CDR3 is TGTGCCAGCAGCTTGGGACAGGGAAGGGCTGGGGCCAACGTCCTGACTTTC.